These 28 T cell receptor beta chains share one sample of origin, sequenced in a study of cytomegalovirus exposure and HLA in healthy donors. The PCR ran on 60 Vbeta and 13 Jbeta primers. Here immunoSEQ multiplex PCR was the method, and the copy in TCRdb shows in-frame clones only, minus some. Of around 140,000 clones listed, more than 75% are singletons. Sequenced material: PBMCs. These receptors were obtained from a male donor in good health and CMV-seronegative.

J is TRBJ2-7 and V is TRBV6-1; TRBD2 matches 7 bases. This CDR3 comprises 16 residues. The junction had 12 bases not matched to a gene; V was cut back by 3 bases and J by 4 bases. Germline-derived CDR1 and CDR2 are MNHNS and SASEGT. CDR3 coding DNA: TGTGCCAGCAGTGAGGGATCAAGCGGGGCTTATTACGAGCAGTACTTC. It codes for CASSEGSSGAYYEQYF.

CDR3 sequence: CASSLDRTDTQYF. The DNA of the CDR3 is TGTGCCAGCAGCTTGGACAGGACAGATACGCAGTATTTT. The V and J genes are TRBV7-6 and TRBJ2-3; 7 bases match TRBD1. V dropped 3 bases and J dropped 3; count of bases not matched to a gene: 0. CDR1 and CDR2 (germline): SGHVS, FNYEAQ. The CDR3 is made up of 13 amino acids.

The chain joins TRBV5-1 to TRBJ2-1, with 11 positions matching TRBD2. Germline V lookup: CDR1 SGHRS, CDR2 YFSETQ. The ends lost 2 bases at V and 9 bases at J; junction bases unmatched: 7. This CDR3 has 15 amino acids. This CDR3 reads CASSFFSGGAGEQFF. As DNA, the CDR3 is TGCGCCAGCAGCTTTTTTAGCGGGGGGGCCGGTGAGCAGTTCTTC.

The table lists this clone with a count of one. V gene TRBV5-1 combines with J gene TRBJ1-3; 8 nucleotides agree with TRBD1. The CDR3 is made up of 15 amino acids. With 4 bases clipped from V and 0 bases from J, the junction kept 3 bases outside the gene matches. Germline lookup yields CDR1 SGHRS and CDR2 YFSETQ. The CDR3 region is CASSPGQVSGNTIYF. The CDR3 nucleotides are TGCGCCAGCAGCCCGGGACAGGTCTCTGGAAACACCATATATTTT. Filled out from reference TRBV5-1 and TRBJ1-3, the complete variable domain reads KAGVTQTPRYLIKTRGQQVTLSCSPISGHRSVSWYQQTPGQGLQFLFEYFSETQRNKGNFPGRFSGRQFSNSRSEMNVSTLELGDSALYLCASSPGQVSGNTIYFGEGSWLTVV.

The V and J genes are TRBV2 and TRBJ2-5; the D is unclear. The CDR3 totals 13 residues. CDR1 is SNHLY and CDR2 is FYNNEI in the germline V gene. V was clipped by 3 bases and J by 0 bases, with 5 bases between them. The CDR3 sequence is CASSDGYQETQYF. The CDR3 coding sequence is TGTGCCAGCAGTGATGGCTACCAAGAGACCCAGTACTTC.

The chain links TRBV7-2 to TRBJ2-5; perhaps TRBD1 as D (6 bases). The germline V gene has CDR1 SGHTA and CDR2 FQGNSA. V lost 4 bases to trimming and J lost 2 bases, with 14 bases between them. The CDR3 loop spans 15 amino acids. CDR3 in DNA: TGTGCCAGCAGCTCGGCCGGGACACATCAAGAGACCCAGTACTTC. Translation gives CASSSAGTHQETQYF.

The rearrangement links TRBV27 to TRBJ1-5; tentatively, D is TRBD1 (5 bases). Germline CDR1 reads MNHEY; CDR2 reads SMNVEV (reference sequence). Between the trimmed V and J ends, which lost 3 bases and 4 bases, there was a span of 13 bases. The CDR3 length is 15 residues. CDR3 in DNA: TGTGCCAGCAGTTTCTTAGCGGGGGATAATCAGCCCCAGCATTTT. It encodes CASSFLAGDNQPQHF.

The rearrangement joins TRBV7-4 to TRBJ2-7; D not certain. The CDR3 has 15 residues. Germline V gene data show CDR1 as SGHVT and CDR2 as SQSDAQ. The V and J ends lost 6 bases and 1 base respectively, with 16 bases between them. CDR3 in DNA: TGTGCCAGCAGACGTCGGGTCCTACCTTCCTACGAGCAGTACTTC. It encodes CASRRRVLPSYEQYF.

CDR3 nucleotides: TGTGCCAGCAGCCTCCTGGGGGGGAAAGAGACCCAGTACTTC. Its translation: CASSLLGGKETQYF. V usage is TRBV9 and J usage is TRBJ2-5, with 7 nucleotides matching TRBD2. The CDR3 spans 14 residues. Trimming at V came to 4 bases and at J to 3 bases, leaving 6 bases not matched to a gene. The V gene's germline CDR1 is SGDLS and CDR2 YYNGEE. Based on the CDR3 plus reference TRBV9 and TRBJ2-5, the full variable domain is DSGVTQTPKHLITATGQRVTLRCSPRSGDLSVYWYQQSLDQGLQFLIQYYNGEERAKGNILERFSAQQFPDLHSELNLSSLELGDSALYFCASSLLGGKETQYFGPGTRLLVL.

Worth noting for this clone: This specimen includes other DNA sequences encoding the same CDR3. The chain couples TRBV4-3 to TRBJ1-2; D remains unclear. Per the germline V gene, CDR1 is LGHNA and CDR2 is YSLEER. The germline V and J ends were trimmed by 1 base and 8 bases, with 14 bases remaining between them. CDR3 length: 14 amino acids. CDR3 loop: CASSQALREWGYTF. Here the CDR3 DNA reads TGCGCCAGCAGCCAAGCCCTCCGCGAGTGGGGCTACACCTTC.

The V gene is TRBV5-1, the J gene TRBJ1-1; D ambiguous. The germline V gene has CDR1 SGHRS and CDR2 YFSETQ. CDR3 length equals 15 residues. The V gene lost 0 bases and the J gene lost 3 bases, with 12 bases spanning the gap. CDR3 protein: CASSLAPRLDTEAFF. CDR3 bases: TGCGCCAGCAGCTTGGCCCCCAGGTTGGACACTGAAGCTTTCTTT.

This chain joins TRBV7-9 and TRBJ1-2; TRBD1 agrees at 8 bases. With 5 bases clipped from V and 4 bases from J, the junction kept 3 bases outside the gene matches. CDR3 length: 13 amino acids. CDR1 is SEHNR and CDR2 is FQNEAQ in the germline V gene (reference sequence). CDR3 protein: CASSEQGGYGYTF. The CDR3 DNA reads as TGTGCCAGCAGCGAACAGGGGGGCTATGGCTACACCTTC.

This sequence joins TRBV5-4 and TRBJ2-3; 8 bases map to TRBD2. Trimming at V came to 0 bases and at J to 1 base, leaving 4 bases not matched to a gene. This CDR3 region has 16 residues. Per the germline V gene, CDR1 is SGHNT and CDR2 is YYREEE (reference sequence). CDR3 sequence (DNA): TGTGCCAGCAGCTTGGGCGGGGGGATGGGCACAGATACGCAGTATTTT. Translated: CASSLGGGMGTDTQYF.

The V call is TRBV7-2, the J call TRBJ2-3; possible D gene TRBD2, 6 bases. Germline loops: CDR1 SGHTA, CDR2 FQGNSA. The V end was cut by 11 bases, the J end by 3 bases, with 15 bases between. This CDR3 spans 13 amino acids. The DNA of the CDR3 is TGTGCCTCCTCGGGGGTAGAGACAGATACGCAGTATTTT. Protein: CASSGVETDTQYF.

This clone has only a few counts. This chain links TRBV7-2 with TRBJ1-2; D might be TRBD1 (5 bases). CDR1 SGHTA and CDR2 FQGNSA come from the germline V gene. The CDR3 runs to 12 residues. The germline V and J ends were trimmed by 2 bases and 8 bases, with 9 bases remaining between them. The CDR3 bases are TGTGCCAGCAGCTTAAGTCGACAGGGCTACACCTTC. Its translation is CASSLSRQGYTF.

The J gene is TRBJ2-3, the V gene TRBV6-6, with D perhaps matching TRBD2 (6 bases). V was trimmed by 7 bases and J by 8 bases, leaving 13 bases between them. From germline, CDR1 is MNHNY and CDR2 SVGAGI (reference sequence). This CDR3 is built from 12 residues. Here the CDR3 DNA reads TGTGCCAGCACCGTGGGGGGTGGTACGCAGTATTTT. This translates into CASTVGGGTQYF.

The V gene is TRBV27, the J gene TRBJ1-5; 7 bases fit TRBD1. The germline V gene has CDR1 MNHEY and CDR2 SMNVEV (reference sequence). The CDR3 covers 14 residues. The ends lost 6 bases at V and 6 bases at J; junction bases unmatched: 8. The DNA for the CDR3 is TGTGCCAGCAGGAGACAGGGATCCAGTCAGCCCCAGCATTTT. It encodes CASRRQGSSQPQHF.

This clone showed up just once. V is TRBV9 and J is TRBJ1-4, with D possibly matching TRBD1 (5 bases). The V end was cut by 3 bases, the J end by 3 bases, with 9 bases between. The length of the CDR3 is 14 residues. Germline lookup yields CDR1 SGDLS and CDR2 YYNGEE. CDR3 nucleotide sequence: TGTGCCAGCAGCGGACAGAGTTCTAATGAAAAACTGTTTTTT. Translated, it gives CASSGQSSNEKLFF.

J is TRBJ1-5 and V is TRBV19; 9 bases match TRBD1. J was trimmed by 1 base and V by 6 bases; bases with no gene match: 10. The CDR3 runs to 17 residues. Germline loops: CDR1 LNHDA, CDR2 SQIVND (reference sequence). DNA of the CDR3: TGTGCCAGTAGAAAACAGGGGGCTGGAAGGAGCAATCAGCCCCAGCATTTT. Translation gives CASRKQGAGRSNQPQHF.

This clone came up a few times. The V gene is TRBV30, the J gene TRBJ2-7; TRBD1 matches at 9 bases. J gave up 6 bases and V 2 bases, and 8 bases lay outside the gene matches. This CDR3 has 14 residues. Germline V gene lookup returns CDR1 GTSNPN and CDR2 SVGIG (reference sequence). CDR3 region: CAWSSGTGTREQYF. The CDR3 coding sequence is TGTGCCTGGAGTTCCGGGACAGGGACTCGCGAGCAGTACTTC.

The CDR3 spells CASSPDGNQPQHF. The DNA of the CDR3 is TGTGCCAGCAGCCCTGACGGGAATCAGCCCCAGCATTTT. This chain connects TRBV11-2 to TRBJ1-5; D not certain. The CDR3 extends over 13 amino acids. The V end was cut by 5 bases, the J end by 4 bases, with 9 bases between. Germline CDR1 is SGHAT and CDR2 is FQNNGV.

J is TRBJ2-1 and V is TRBV12-5, with D possibly being TRBD2 (6 bases). Per the germline V gene, CDR1 is LGHNT and CDR2 is FRNRAP. The CDR3 runs to 17 residues. V lost 1 base and J 6 bases, leaving 19 bases between the germline ends. The CDR3 bases are TGTGCTAGTGGTTTGGCCCTCGGGACTCCATCCCGCAATGAGCAGTTCTTC. Amino acid sequence: CASGLALGTPSRNEQFF.

V usage is TRBV30 and J usage is TRBJ2-7, with D possibly being TRBD2 (6 bases). The CDR3 contains 13 residues. Per the germline V gene, CDR1 is GTSNPN and CDR2 is SVGIG (reference sequence). V lost 2 bases, J lost 6 bases, and 14 bases lay in between. CDR3 DNA sequence: TGTGCCTGGAGTACGGGGGTTACGCGCGAGCAGTACTTC. It encodes CAWSTGVTREQYF.

The gene calls are TRBV21-1 and TRBJ2-3; TRBD2 reflects the table's D call only, with no check against the DNA. TRBV21-1 is a pseudogene locus. This CDR3 is 18 amino acids long. The CDR3: CASSKAGVAGSSTDTQYF. In nucleotides, the CDR3 is TGTGCCAGCAGCAAAGCTGGGGTAGCGGGGTCTTCCACAGATACGCAGTATTTT.

The chain uses TRBV5-1 and TRBJ2-7, with 11 positions matching TRBD1. J lost 1 base, V lost 5 bases, and 5 bases had no gene match. In germline, CDR1 is SGHRS, CDR2 YFSETQ. The CDR3 extends over 15 amino acids. The CDR3 DNA sequence: TGCGCCAGCAGTCCGGGGACAGGGGGATCCTACGAGCAGTACTTC. Translated: CASSPGTGGSYEQYF.

The gene calls are TRBV2 and TRBJ2-3; 10 positions agree with TRBD2. Per germline, CDR1 SNHLY and CDR2 FYNNEI. The CDR3 extends over 14 amino acids. V was pared by 4 bases and J by 6 bases, with 4 bases of the junction left unmatched. The CDR3 region has the DNA TGTGCCAGCAGTGTAGCGGGGGGAGGCGATACGCAGTATTTT. Amino acid sequence: CASSVAGGGDTQYF. The full variable domain, rest sourced from reference TRBV2 and TRBJ2-3, is EPEVTQTPSHQVTQMGQEVILRCVPISNHLYFYWYRQILGQKVEFLVSFYNNEISEKSEIFDDQFSVERPDGSNFTLKIRSTKLEDSAMYFCASSVAGGGDTQYFGPGTRLTVL.

J is TRBJ1-1 and V is TRBV4-3; D remains ambiguous. Trimming removed 4 bases from V and 8 bases from J, with 14 bases in between. Germline CDR1 is LGHNA and CDR2 is YSLEER. The CDR3 has 13 amino acids. The CDR3 region has the DNA TGCGCCAGCAGCCGGTACAGTGGCAGCGAAGCTTTCTTT. Protein sequence: CASSRYSGSEAFF.

This chain connects TRBV29-1 to TRBJ1-4; perhaps TRBD1 as D (5 bases). Germline assignment: CDR1 SQVTM and CDR2 ANQGSEA. Trimming took 3 bases from V and 5 from J, leaving 16 bases between them. This CDR3 is built from 15 residues. CDR3 protein: CSVESLGASNEKLFF. CDR3 bases: TGCAGCGTTGAGTCTCTAGGGGCATCAAATGAAAAACTGTTTTTT.